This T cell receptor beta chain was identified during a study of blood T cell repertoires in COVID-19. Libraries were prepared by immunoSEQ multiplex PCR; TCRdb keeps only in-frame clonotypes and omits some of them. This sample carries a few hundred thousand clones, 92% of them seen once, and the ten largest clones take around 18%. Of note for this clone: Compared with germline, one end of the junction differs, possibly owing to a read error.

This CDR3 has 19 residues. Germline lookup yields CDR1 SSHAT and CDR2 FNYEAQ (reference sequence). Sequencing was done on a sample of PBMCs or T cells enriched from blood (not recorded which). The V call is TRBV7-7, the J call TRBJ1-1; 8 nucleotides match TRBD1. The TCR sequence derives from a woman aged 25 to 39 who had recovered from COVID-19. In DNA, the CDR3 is TGTGCTAGCAGCTTGATGACAGGGGACTCACAAGACATGAACACTGAAGCTTTCTTT. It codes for CASSLMTGDSQDMNTEAFF.